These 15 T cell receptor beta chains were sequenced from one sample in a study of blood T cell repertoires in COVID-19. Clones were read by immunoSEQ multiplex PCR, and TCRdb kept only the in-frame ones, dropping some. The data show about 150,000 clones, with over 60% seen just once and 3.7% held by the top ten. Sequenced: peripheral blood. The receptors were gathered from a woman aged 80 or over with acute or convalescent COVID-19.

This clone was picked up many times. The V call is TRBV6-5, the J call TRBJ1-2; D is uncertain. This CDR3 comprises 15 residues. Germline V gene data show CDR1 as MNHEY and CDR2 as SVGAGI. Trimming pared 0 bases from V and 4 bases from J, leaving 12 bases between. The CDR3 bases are TGTGCCAGCAGTTACTCGAAATTCGGGAGCTATGGCTACACCTTC. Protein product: CASSYSKFGSYGYTF.

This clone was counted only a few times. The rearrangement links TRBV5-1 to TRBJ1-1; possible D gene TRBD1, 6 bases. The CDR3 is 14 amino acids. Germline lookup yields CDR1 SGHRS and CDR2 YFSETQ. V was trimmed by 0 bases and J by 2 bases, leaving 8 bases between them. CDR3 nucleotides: TGCGCCAGCAGCTTGGCGGGACAAAACACTGAAGCTTTCTTT. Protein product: CASSLAGQNTEAFF.

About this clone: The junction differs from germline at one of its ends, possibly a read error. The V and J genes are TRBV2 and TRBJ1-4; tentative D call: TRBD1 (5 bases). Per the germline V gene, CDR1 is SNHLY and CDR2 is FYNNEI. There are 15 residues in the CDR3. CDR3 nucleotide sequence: TGTGCAAGCAGAGGTCGGGGGAGGGCTAATGAAAAACTGTTTTTT. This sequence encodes CASRGRGRANEKLFF. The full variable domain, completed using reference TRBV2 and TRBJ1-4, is EPEVTQTPSHQVTQMGQEVILRCVPISNHLYFYWYRQILGQKVEFLVSFYNNEISEKSEIFDDQFSVERPDGSNFTLKIRSTKLEDSAMYFCASRGRGRANEKLFFGSGTQLSVL.

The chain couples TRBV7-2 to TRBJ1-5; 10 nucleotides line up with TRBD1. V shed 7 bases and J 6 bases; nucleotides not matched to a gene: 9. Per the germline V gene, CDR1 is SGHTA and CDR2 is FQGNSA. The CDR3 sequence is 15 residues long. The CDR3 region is CASTETGGISQPQHF. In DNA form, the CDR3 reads TGTGCCAGCACTGAGACAGGGGGCATCAGTCAGCCCCAGCATTTT.

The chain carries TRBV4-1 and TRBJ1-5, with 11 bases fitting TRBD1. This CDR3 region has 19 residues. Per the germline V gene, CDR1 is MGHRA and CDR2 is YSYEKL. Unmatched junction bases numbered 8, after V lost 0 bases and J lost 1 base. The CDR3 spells CASSQDVDRGLLSNQPQHF. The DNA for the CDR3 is TGCGCCAGCAGCCAAGATGTGGACAGGGGGCTTTTGAGCAATCAGCCCCAGCATTTT.

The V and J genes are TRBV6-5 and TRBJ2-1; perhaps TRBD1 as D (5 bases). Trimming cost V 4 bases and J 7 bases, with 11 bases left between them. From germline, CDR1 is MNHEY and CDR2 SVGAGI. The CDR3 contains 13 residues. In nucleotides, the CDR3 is TGTGCCAGCAGTTCCCCTAGGGGTAATGAGCAGTTCTTC. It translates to CASSSPRGNEQFF.

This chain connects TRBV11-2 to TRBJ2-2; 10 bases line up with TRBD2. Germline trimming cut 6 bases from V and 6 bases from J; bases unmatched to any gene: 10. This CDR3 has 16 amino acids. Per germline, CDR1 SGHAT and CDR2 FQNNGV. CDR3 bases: TGTGCCAGCAGGCCTATCAGCGGGAGGGTCTCCGGGGAGCTGTTTTTT. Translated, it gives CASRPISGRVSGELFF.

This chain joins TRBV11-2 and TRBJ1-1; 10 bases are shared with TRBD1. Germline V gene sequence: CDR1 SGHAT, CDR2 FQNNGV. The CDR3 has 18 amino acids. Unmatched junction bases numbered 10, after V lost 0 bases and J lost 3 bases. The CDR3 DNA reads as TGTGCCAGCAGCTTAGATCTAAGACAGGGGGCGCGGTACACTGAAGCTTTCTTT. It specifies CASSLDLRQGARYTEAFF.

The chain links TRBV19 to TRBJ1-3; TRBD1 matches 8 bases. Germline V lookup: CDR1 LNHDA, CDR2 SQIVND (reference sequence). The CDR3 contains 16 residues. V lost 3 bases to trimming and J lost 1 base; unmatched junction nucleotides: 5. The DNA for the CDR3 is TGTGCCAGTAGTATCCAAGACAGGGGATCTGGAAACACCATATATTTT. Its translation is CASSIQDRGSGNTIYF.

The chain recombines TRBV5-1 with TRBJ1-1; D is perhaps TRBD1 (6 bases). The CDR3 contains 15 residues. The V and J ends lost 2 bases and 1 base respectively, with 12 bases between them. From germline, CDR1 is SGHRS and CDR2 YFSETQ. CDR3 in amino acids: CASSFITGTNTEAFF. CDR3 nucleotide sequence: TGCGCCAGCAGCTTCATCACAGGGACGAACACTGAAGCTTTCTTT.

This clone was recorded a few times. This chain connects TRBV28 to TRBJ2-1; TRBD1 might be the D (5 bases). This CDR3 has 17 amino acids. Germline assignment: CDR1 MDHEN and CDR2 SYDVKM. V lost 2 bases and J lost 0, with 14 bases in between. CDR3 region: CASSLIGATSSYNEQFF. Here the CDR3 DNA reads TGTGCCAGCAGTTTAATAGGGGCCACGAGCTCCTACAATGAGCAGTTCTTC.

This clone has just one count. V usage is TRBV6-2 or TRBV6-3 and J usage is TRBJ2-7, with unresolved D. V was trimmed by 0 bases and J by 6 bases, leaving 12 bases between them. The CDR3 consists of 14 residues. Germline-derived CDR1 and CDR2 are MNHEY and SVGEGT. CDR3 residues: CASSYSSRLGEQYF. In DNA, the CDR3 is TGTGCCAGCAGTTACTCGTCCCGCCTCGGCGAGCAGTACTTC.

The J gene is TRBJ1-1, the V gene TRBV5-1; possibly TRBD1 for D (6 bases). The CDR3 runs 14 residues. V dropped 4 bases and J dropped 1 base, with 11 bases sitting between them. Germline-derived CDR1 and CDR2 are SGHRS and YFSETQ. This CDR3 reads CASSPTGSNTEAFF. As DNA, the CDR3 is TGCGCCAGCAGCCCGACAGGTTCGAACACTGAAGCTTTCTTT.

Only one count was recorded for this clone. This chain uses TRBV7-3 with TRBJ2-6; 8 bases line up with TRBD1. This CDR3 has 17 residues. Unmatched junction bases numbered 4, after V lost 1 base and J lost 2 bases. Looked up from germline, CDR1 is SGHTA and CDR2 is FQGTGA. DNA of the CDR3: TGTGCCAGCAGCTTAAGACAGGGGATTACTGGGGCCAACGTCCTGACTTTC. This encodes CASSLRQGITGANVLTF.

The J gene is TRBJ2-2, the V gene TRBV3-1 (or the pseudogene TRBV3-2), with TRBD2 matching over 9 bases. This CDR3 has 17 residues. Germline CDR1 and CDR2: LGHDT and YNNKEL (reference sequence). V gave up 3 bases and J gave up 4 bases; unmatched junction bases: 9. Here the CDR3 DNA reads TGTGCCAGCAGCCACATTAGTAGCGGGAGCGGCACCGGGGAGCTGTTTTTT. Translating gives CASSHISSGSGTGELFF.